These T cell receptor beta chains were read from a single sample in a study of blood T cell repertoires in COVID-19. TCRdb keeps only in-frame clones here, not all; method: immunoSEQ multiplex PCR. The sample lists about 200,000 clones, approximately 80% occurring once. The sample comprised peripheral blood. These receptors were collected from a man in his sixties with COVID-19, enrolled during active disease. The CDR3 runs from the conserved cysteine through the conserved F or W. A D gene is named only where the DNA matches it firmly. Rows may omit the clone size; those that give it use once, few, many or a size class.

>TRBJ1-5|TRBV5-8|NA|NA
TGTGCCAGCAGCTTGGCGGGGTATAGCAATCAGCCCCAGCATTTT
CASSLAGYSNQPQHF
>TRBJ2-5|TRBV29-1|TRBD1|NA
TGCAGCGTGCGGACAGGGGGGGGAGAGACCCAGTACTTC
CSVRTGGGETQYF
>TRBJ2-3|TRBV18|NA|NA
TGTGCCAGCTCACCCGGACAGCCTGACACAGATACGCAGTATTTT
CASSPGQPDTDTQYF
>TRBJ2-5|TRBV15|NA|NA
TGTGCCACCAGCCTTAGGACAGCCCAAGAGACCCAGTACTTC
CATSLRTAQETQYF
>TRBJ1-2|TRBV24-1|TRBD1|NA
TGTGCCACCAGTGAACTGACAGGGGCTGGCTACACCTTC
CATSELTGAGYTF
>TRBJ1-2|TRBV30|NA|NA
TGTGCCTGGAGTGAGCCGTCGTATGGCTACACCTTC
CAWSEPSYGYTF
>TRBJ2-1|TRBV4-1|TRBD1|NA
TGCGCCAGCAGCCTTACTGGGACAGATTCCTACAATGAGCAGTTCTTC
CASSLTGTDSYNEQFF
>TRBJ1-2|TRBV2|NA|NA
TGTGCCAGCACCCGAACGGCAGGGGTTGGCTACACCTTC
CASTRTAGVGYTF
>TRBJ2-5|TRBV5-5|TRBD2|NA
TGTGCCAGCAGCTTGGGGCTAGGCGGGGGGGAGACCCAGTACTTC
CASSLGLGGGETQYF
>TRBJ2-3|TRBV9|NA|NA
TGTGCCAGCAGCGCCCAGGGGGGTAGCGGGACGCTCTGGGCGCAGTATTTT
CASSAQGGSGTLWAQYF
>TRBJ2-7|TRBV2|TRBD1|NA
TGTGCCAGCAGGCTACAGGGGGCCTACGAGCAGTACTTC
CASRLQGAYEQYF
>TRBJ2-1|TRBV6-5|NA|NA
TGTGCCAGCGGTCTGAGGGAATGGAATGAGCAGTTCTTC
CASGLREWNEQFF
>TRBJ2-7|TRBV4-1|NA|NA
TGCGCCAGCAGCCCTTTAGCCGATACAGGGCCCGAGCAGTACTTC
CASSPLADTGPEQYF
>TRBJ1-1|TRBV28|NA|few
TGTGCCAGCAGTTTGAGTCCAGGGAACACTGAAGCTTTCTTT
CASSLSPGNTEAFF
>TRBJ2-4|TRBV27|TRBD1|few
TGTGCCAGCAGGACAGGGGGTGCGGACATTCAGTACTTC
CASRTGGADIQYF
>TRBJ1-5|TRBV30|TRBD1|NA
TGTGCCTGGAGATCGCAGGGGGGTAACAATCAGCCCCAGCATTTT
CAWRSQGGNNQPQHF
>TRBJ2-3|TRBV9|TRBD2|NA
TGTGCCAGCAGCGTCGGCGGGAGGACAGATACGCAGTATTTT
CASSVGGRTDTQYF
>TRBJ1-1|TRBV27|NA|NA
TGTGCCAGCAGTTACGGGAACACTGAAGCTTTCTTT
CASSYGNTEAFF
>TRBJ1-1|TRBV5-1|NA|NA
TGCGCCAGCAGCTTGGGGGCTATGAACACTGAAGCTTTCTTT
CASSLGAMNTEAFF
>TRBJ1-5|TRBV2|NA|NA
TGTGCCAGCAGATTACAGGGCAATCAGCCCCAGCATTTT
CASRLQGNQPQHF
>TRBJ2-7|TRBV19|TRBD2|NA
TGTGCCAGTAGGGAGGGACTAGCGGGGGTTATGGAGCAGTACTTC
CASREGLAGVMEQYF
>TRBJ1-1|TRBV7-8|NA|NA
TGTGCCAGCACCATTAGCGGTAGGCTGAACACTGAAGCTTTCTTT
CASTISGRLNTEAFF
>TRBJ1-6|TRBV7-3|NA|NA
TGTGCCAGCAGCCAGGGACTGGTTAATTCACCCCTCCACTTT
CASSQGLVNSPLHF
>TRBJ2-1|TRBV19|TRBD1|NA
TGTGCCAGTAAGGGGGTGGACAGGGTTTACAATGAGCAGTTCTTC
CASKGVDRVYNEQFF
>TRBJ1-2|TRBV5-1|NA|NA
TGCGCCAGCAGCTTGGACCAGTACTATGGCTACACCTTC
CASSLDQYYGYTF
>TRBJ2-7|TRBV28|TRBD2|NA
TGTGCCAGCAGTTCGGTGGCGGGAGAGATCTACGAGCAGTACTTC
CASSSVAGEIYEQYF
>TRBJ1-2|TRBV18|NA|NA
TGTGCCAGCTCACCACTCGCAGGCAACTATGGCTACACCTTC
CASSPLAGNYGYTF
>TRBJ1-1|TRBV3-1/TRBV3-2|TRBD1|NA
TGTGCCAGCAGCCCCTCGCACAGGGGCACTGAAGCTTTCTTT
CASSPSHRGTEAFF
>TRBJ2-7|TRBV15|NA|NA
TGTGCCACCAGCAGAGAAGGCGGGATGGCCTACGAGCAGTACTTC
CATSREGGMAYEQYF
>TRBJ2-5|TRBV28|TRBD2|NA
TGTGCCAGCAGTCCCTGGGGAGGGACAGAGACCCAGTACTTC
CASSPWGGTETQYF
>TRBJ1-2|TRBV5-8|TRBD1|NA
TGTGCCAGCAGCCCAGTATGGGGGACAGGACTGGGCTACACCTTC
CASSPVWGTGLGYTF
>TRBJ1-4|TRBV5-1|TRBD1|NA
TGCGCCAGCAGCTTGGCGGGACAGGGAGGCGAAAAACTGTTTTTT
CASSLAGQGGEKLFF
>TRBJ2-7|TRBV28|TRBD2|once
TGTGCCAGCAGCCAAGCGGGATATGAGCAGTACTTC
CASSQAGYEQYF
>TRBJ1-4|TRBV5-1|NA|NA
TGCGCCAGCAGCTTGACGGCAGGTAGTAATGAAAAACTGTTTTTT
CASSLTAGSNEKLFF
>TRBJ2-1|TRBV6-4|NA|few
TGTGCCAGCAGTGACCTGGCGGGCCCCCGTGAGCAGTTCTTC
CASSDLAGPREQFF
>TRBJ1-6|TRBV4-1|NA|NA
TGCGCCAGCAGCCAGAGGGACTTATCGTGGCCCCTCCACTTT
CASSQRDLSWPLHF
>TRBJ1-3|TRBV30|NA|NA
TGTGCCTGGAGAAGGGAGAGCTCTGGAAACACCATATATTTT
CAWRRESSGNTIYF
>TRBJ2-2|TRBV3-1/TRBV3-2|NA|NA
TGTGCCAGCAGCTATCAGGGCTACGGGGAGCTGTTTTTT
CASSYQGYGELFF
>TRBJ1-2|TRBV3-1/TRBV3-2|NA|once
TGTGCCAGCAGCCAAGCGGGACAAAGTGGTGGCTACACCTTC
CASSQAGQSGGYTF
>TRBJ1-4|TRBV6-1|TRBD1|NA
TGTGCCAGCAGTGAAGGTCAGGGGGCCTACTATAATGAAAAACTGTTTTTT
CASSEGQGAYYNEKLFF
>TRBJ1-3|TRBV10-3|NA|once
TGTGCCGGCGAAGCAGGGCCCTCTGGAAACACCATATATTTT
CAGEAGPSGNTIYF
>TRBJ1-4|TRBV6-5|TRBD1|NA
TGTGCCAGCAGTTCCGACAGGGGGTATAATGAAAAACTGTTTTTT
CASSSDRGYNEKLFF
>TRBJ2-7|TRBV9|NA|NA
TGTGCCAGCAGCCCCCATCCGACAGGAACCTACGAGCAGTACTTC
CASSPHPTGTYEQYF
>TRBJ1-5|TRBV19|NA|NA
TGTGCCAGTAGGATACAGGGTCCGAGCAATCAGCCCCAGCATTTT
CASRIQGPSNQPQHF
>TRBJ2-3|TRBV27|TRBD2|NA
TGTGCCAGCAGTTACGGACTAGCGGGAGGAGCAGATACGCAGTATTTT
CASSYGLAGGADTQYF
>TRBJ2-7|TRBV28|NA|few
TGTGCCAGCAGAGAGACAGGACGCCCCTACGAGCAGTACTTC
CASRETGRPYEQYF
>TRBJ1-1|TRBV9|TRBD1|NA
TGTGCCAGCAGCGTAGTAGGGACAGGGGGTTCTGAAGCTTTCTTT
CASSVVGTGGSEAFF
>TRBJ2-7|TRBV30|TRBD1|NA
TGTGCCTGGTTCAGGAACGGAGAGGACAGGGGGAATACCTACGAGCAGTACTTC
CAWFRNGEDRGNTYEQYF
>TRBJ1-6|TRBV11-2|NA|NA
TGTGCCAGCAGCTTAGAAGGTGCAGGAGGGTATTCACCCCTCCACTTT
CASSLEGAGGYSPLHF
>TRBJ2-3|TRBV27|NA|NA
TGTGCCAGCGGTCTAAGCGGTACGCAGTATTTT
CASGLSGTQYF
>TRBJ1-2|TRBV6-5|NA|NA
TGTGCCAGCAGGGGGGCCCCCTATGGCTACACCTTC
CASRGAPYGYTF
>TRBJ2-3|TRBV5-1|TRBD2|NA
TGCGCCAGCAGCTTGGACGGGAGGACAGATACGCAGTATTTT
CASSLDGRTDTQYF
>TRBJ1-5|TRBV2|TRBD1|NA
TGTGCCAGCACGGAGGCAGGGGGAGTTCAGCCCCAGCATTTT
CASTEAGGVQPQHF
>TRBJ2-7|TRBV4-2|TRBD1|NA
TGTGCCAGCAGCCCAGGAGACAGGGGAGGTTACGAGCAGTACTTC
CASSPGDRGGYEQYF
>TRBJ1-1|TRBV7-9|NA|NA
TGTGCCAGCAGCTTAGAAGGCCTCCTAGCGGGGACTGAAGCTTTCTTT
CASSLEGLLAGTEAFF